One sample yielded the 17 T cell receptor beta chains listed below, sequenced in a study of cytomegalovirus exposure and HLA in healthy donors. In the PCR, 60 Vbeta and 13 Jbeta primers were used. Assay: immunoSEQ multiplex PCR; the TCRdb copy retains only in-frame clones and omits some. The sample records over 70,000 clones, 70% to 90% being singletons. Sequenced: PBMCs. The receptors come from a young man in good health and CMV-seronegative.

The chain uses TRBV4-1 and TRBJ2-1; 8 bases line up with TRBD2. Germline V gene lookup returns CDR1 MGHRA and CDR2 YSYEKL. This CDR3 spans 15 amino acids. Losses at the gene ends were 1 base for V and 4 bases for J; bases not matched to a gene: 3. The CDR3 loop reads CASSQVTSGYNEQFF. CDR3 in DNA: TGCGCCAGCAGCCAAGTTACTAGCGGATACAATGAGCAGTTCTTC.

V is TRBV5-1 and J is TRBJ2-1; 8 nucleotides match TRBD1. The germline gives CDR1 SGHRS, CDR2 YFSETQ. Losses at the gene ends were 0 bases for V and 8 bases for J; bases not matched to a gene: 7. The CDR3 consists of 15 residues. CDR3 bases: TGCGCCAGCAGCTTGGGACAGGGGCCTCAACATGAGCAGTTCTTC. As protein: CASSLGQGPQHEQFF.

The chain links TRBV5-1 to TRBJ2-5; 10 positions agree with TRBD1. J was trimmed by 2 bases and V by 0 bases; bases with no gene match: 4. This CDR3 is 16 amino acids long. CDR1 is SGHRS and CDR2 is YFSETQ in the germline V gene. CDR3 protein: CASSLGTGGFQETQYF. DNA of the CDR3: TGCGCCAGCAGCTTGGGGACAGGGGGTTTTCAAGAGACCCAGTACTTC.

V and J are TRBV6-5 and TRBJ2-3; D not resolved. The CDR3 length is 14 residues. The V and J ends lost 0 bases and 4 bases respectively, with 8 bases between them. The germline gives CDR1 MNHEY, CDR2 SVGAGI. CDR3 residues: CASSYSLAADTQYF. CDR3 DNA sequence: TGTGCCAGCAGTTACTCCCTGGCGGCAGATACGCAGTATTTT.

This sequence joins TRBV5-1 and TRBJ2-1, with D hard to call. The ends were cut back, 7 bases at V and 7 bases at J, with 9 bases in the middle. Germline lookup yields CDR1 SGHRS and CDR2 YFSETQ. This CDR3 comprises 11 residues. The DNA for the CDR3 is TGCGCCAGCTGGAACGGGAATGAGCAGTTCTTC. Translation gives CASWNGNEQFF. Supplemented by reference TRBV5-1 and TRBJ2-1, the full variable domain reads KAGVTQTPRYLIKTRGQQVTLSCSPISGHRSVSWYQQTPGQGLQFLFEYFSETQRNKGNFPGRFSGRQFSNSRSEMNVSTLELGDSALYLCASWNGNEQFFGPGTRLTVL.

The rearrangement links TRBV10-3 to TRBJ1-6, with unresolved D. CDR3 length: 15 amino acids. Trimming removed 2 bases at V and 10 bases at J, with 15 bases between. The germline V gene has CDR1 ENHRY and CDR2 SYGVKD. As DNA, the CDR3 is TGTGCCATCAGTGAGGCGCGAATTGGTAGCTCACCCCTCCACTTT. It translates to CAISEARIGSSPLHF.

The V gene is TRBV19, the J gene TRBJ2-1, with 10 positions matching TRBD2. Trimming at V came to 4 bases and at J to 7 bases, leaving 13 bases not matched to a gene. The CDR3 totals 17 residues. Germline CDR1 LNHDA, CDR2 SQIVND (reference sequence). For the CDR3, the DNA is TGTGCCAGTAGTAATAGCGGGGGGCGGTATTTAAGGAATGAGCAGTTCTTC. It codes for CASSNSGGRYLRNEQFF.

The chain is built from TRBV6-1 and TRBJ2-2, with D perhaps TRBD1 (6 bases). This CDR3 is built from 14 residues. The ends were cut back, 10 bases at V and 1 base at J, with 13 bases in the middle. Germline V gene data show CDR1 as MNHNS and CDR2 as SASEGT. In DNA, the CDR3 is TGTGCCACCTTGTTGACAGGGAACACCGGGGAGCTGTTTTTT. This gives the protein CATLLTGNTGELFF.

In regard to this clone: The same CDR3 can be traced to other DNA sequences in this sample. J is TRBJ2-7 and V is TRBV7-8, with TRBD1 matching 7 bases. The CDR3 totals 13 residues. The germline V gene encodes CDR1 SGHVS and CDR2 FQNEAQ. Unmatched junction bases numbered 5, after V lost 5 bases and J lost 4 bases. CDR3 sequence: CASSKVQGYEQYF. The CDR3 nucleotides read TGTGCCAGCAGCAAGGTACAGGGGTACGAGCAGTACTTC. Looking up the rest from reference TRBV7-8 and TRBJ2-7 gives the full variable domain: GAGVSQSPRYKVAKRGQDVALRCDPISGHVSLFWYQQALGQGPEFLTYFQNEAQLDKSGLPSDRFFAERPEGSVSTLKIQRTQQEDSAVYLCASSKVQGYEQYFGPGTRLTVT.

The rearrangement uses TRBV14 and TRBJ2-7, with 9 nucleotides matching TRBD1. The CDR3 extends over 13 amino acids. Trimming removed 7 bases from V and 3 bases from J; junction bases left unmatched: 4. Germline CDR1 reads SGHDN; CDR2 reads FVKESK. CDR3 sequence: CASTGTGNYEQYF. The CDR3 DNA reads as TGTGCCAGCACCGGGACAGGGAACTACGAGCAGTACTTC.

DNA of the CDR3: TGTGCCAGCAGTTTAGCAGTCCAGACTGAAGCTTTCTTT. Its protein is CASSLAVQTEAFF. The chain has TRBV27 and TRBJ1-1; D not resolved. With 2 bases removed from V and 5 bases from J, the gap between germline ends came to 9 bases. The CDR3 spans 13 residues. The germline V gene encodes CDR1 MNHEY and CDR2 SMNVEV (reference sequence).

This clone was counted between two and nine times. The chain uses TRBV6-5 and TRBJ2-3; possibly TRBD2 for D (7 bases). V lost 5 bases to trimming and J lost 6 bases, with 12 bases between them. This CDR3 region has 13 residues. Germline CDR1 MNHEY, CDR2 SVGAGI. The CDR3 spells CASSGGAKDTQYF. The CDR3 coding sequence is TGTGCCAGCAGTGGGGGGGCAAAGGATACGCAGTATTTT.

The chain joins TRBV19 to TRBJ1-1; TRBD1 matches at 9 bases. Trimming removed 4 bases from V and 4 bases from J; junction bases left unmatched: 7. In germline, CDR1 is LNHDA, CDR2 SQIVND (reference sequence). The CDR3 totals 15 residues. Here the CDR3 reads CASSTGDRDFTEAFF. The CDR3 nucleotides read TGTGCCAGTAGTACCGGGGACAGGGACTTCACTGAAGCTTTCTTT.

This clone was found once. V usage is TRBV4-2 and J usage is TRBJ2-2; D may be TRBD2 (5 bases). Looked up from germline, CDR1 is LGHNA and CDR2 is YNFKEQ. V was shortened by 1 base and J by 5 bases, with 17 bases between the two germline ends. The CDR3 consists of 17 residues. The CDR3 here is CASSQVAGRAGTGELFF. The CDR3 region has the DNA TGTGCCAGCAGCCAAGTGGCTGGGCGGGCCGGGACCGGGGAGCTGTTTTTT.

This chain joins TRBV6-5 and TRBJ1-5, with D possibly being TRBD1 (5 bases). Trimming removed 6 bases from V and 0 bases from J, with 9 bases in between. Per the germline V gene, CDR1 is MNHEY and CDR2 is SVGAGI. This CDR3 contains 14 residues. CDR3 region: CASRDNYSNQPQHF. Written as DNA, the CDR3 is TGTGCCAGCAGGGACAATTATAGCAATCAGCCCCAGCATTTT.

The CDR3 spells CASSQGGSGNTIYF. The CDR3, as DNA: TGTGCCAGCTCCCAGGGGGGCTCTGGAAACACCATATATTTT. The chain combines TRBV6-1 with TRBJ1-3; 7 bases map to TRBD1. This CDR3 contains 14 residues. Losses at the gene ends were 8 bases for V and 0 bases for J; bases not matched to a gene: 4. Germline V lookup: CDR1 MNHNS, CDR2 SASEGT.

This clone was recorded once. V usage is TRBV27 and J usage is TRBJ1-2, with D tentatively TRBD1 (6 bases). V lost 5 bases to trimming and J lost 5 bases, with 12 bases between them. Germline V gene lookup returns CDR1 MNHEY and CDR2 SMNVEV (reference sequence). The CDR3 loop spans 13 amino acids. The CDR3 loop is CASSPQGSYGYTF. CDR3 bases: TGTGCCAGCAGTCCACAGGGTTCGTATGGCTACACCTTC.